A single sample is the source of the 22 T cell receptor beta chains below, sequenced in a study of blood T cells in healthy people across ages. A second PCR, run for about 7 to 11 cycles, used a sample-barcoded 5' primer plus a J-beta primer mix. TCRdb itself ran the 5' RACE reads through MiXCR, one entry per CDR3 protein. This sample yields about 1.8 million distinct CDR3 sequences, of which roughly 49% are seen a single time; more than 2% belongs to the top ten. The specimen sequenced was blood. These receptors originate from a middle-aged woman in good health.

V is TRBV29-1 and J is TRBJ2-5, with 9 nucleotides matching TRBD1. Germline assignment: CDR1 SQVTM and CDR2 ANQGSEA. V shed 8 bases, J shed 4 bases, and the junction held 8 bases outside the gene matches. The CDR3 extends over 13 amino acids. The CDR3 DNA follows: TGCAGCAACCGACAGGGGGGCGGAGAGACCCAGTACTTC. Protein: CSNRQGGGETQYF.

The chain recombines TRBV7-2 with TRBJ2-4; 8 bases match TRBD1. The CDR3 has 17 amino acids. After removal of 0 bases from V and 5 bases from J, the junction contained 9 bases not matched to a gene. Per the germline V gene, CDR1 is SGHTA and CDR2 is FQGNSA. In DNA form, the CDR3 reads TGTGCCAGCAGCTTAGCGCGACAGGGGTATCGAGAAAACATTCAGTACTTC. Protein: CASSLARQGYRENIQYF.

Written as DNA, the CDR3 is TGTGCCAGCAGTACGGGACAGGGAAGGCTTGAGCAGTTCTTC. Protein: CASSTGQGRLEQFF. The chain employs TRBV6-5 and TRBJ2-1; 9 nucleotides line up with TRBD1. CDR1 MNHEY and CDR2 SVGAGI come from the germline V gene. V trimming: 5 bases; J trimming: 9 bases; junction bases outside the gene matches: 8. This CDR3 contains 14 residues.

V is TRBV6-4 and J is TRBJ1-6, with 9 nucleotides matching TRBD1. The germline CDR1 and CDR2 sequences are MRHNA and SNTAGT. This CDR3 region has 13 residues. Trimming cost V 3 bases and J 14 bases; bases outside gene matches: 5. CDR3 region: CASSEQTGGTLHF. For the CDR3, the DNA is TGTGCCAGCAGTGAACAGACAGGGGGAACCCTCCACTTT.

The gene calls are TRBV9 and TRBJ2-3, with 11 nucleotides matching TRBD2. The V segment lost 6 bases and the J segment 1 base; nucleotides outside the gene matches: 4. The CDR3 is 15 residues long. The germline V gene encodes CDR1 SGDLS and CDR2 YYNGEE. CDR3 amino acids: CASTDSGGGTDTQYF. CDR3 nucleotide sequence: TGTGCCAGCACCGATAGCGGGGGGGGCACAGATACGCAGTATTTT.

V usage is TRBV4-1 and J usage is TRBJ2-4, with D perhaps matching TRBD1 or TRBD2 (5 bases each). The J call is uncertain, as TRBJ2-7 better fits the DNA end. CDR3 length equals 13 residues. Per the germline V gene, CDR1 is MGHRA and CDR2 is YSYEKL. The CDR3 DNA reads TGCGCCAGCAGCCACGGCAGGGAGTACGAGCAGTACTTC. It yields the protein CASSHGREYEQYF.

This chain uses TRBV6-5 with TRBJ1-2, with TRBD1 matching 7 bases. Germline V CDR1 and CDR2: MNHEY, SVGAGI. The junction had 13 bases not matched to a gene; V was cut back by 4 bases and J by 5 bases. The CDR3 runs 16 residues. The CDR3 spells CASSFSAGTEPYGYTF. CDR3 nucleotide sequence: TGTGCCAGCAGTTTTTCAGCGGGGACAGAGCCTTATGGCTACACCTTC.

This clonotype was picked up a small number of times. This chain uses TRBV7-9 with TRBJ2-7; TRBD1 agrees at 9 bases. This CDR3 contains 15 residues. Germline lookup yields CDR1 SEHNR and CDR2 FQNEAQ (reference sequence). Trimming took 5 bases from V and 3 from J; bases not matched to a gene: 8. CDR3 DNA sequence: TGTGCCAGCAGCCCGCGGACAGGGGTGCTCTACGAGCAGTACTTC. Protein product: CASSPRTGVLYEQYF.

This clonotype turned up a few times. The J gene is TRBJ2-5, the V gene TRBV6-1; D is undetermined. CDR1 is MNHNS, CDR2 SASEGT, per germline. V was pared by 6 bases and J by 2 bases, with 13 bases between. This CDR3 contains 14 residues. CDR3 coding DNA: TGTGCCAGCAGGGGTCTAAGATTACAAGAGACCCAGTACTTC. It yields the protein CASRGLRLQETQYF.

The J gene is TRBJ2-4, the V gene TRBV4-2; possibly TRBD1 or TRBD2 for D (6 bases each). Per germline, CDR1 LGHNA and CDR2 YNFKEQ. This CDR3 contains 14 residues. V was trimmed by 3 bases and J by 13 bases, leaving 19 bases between them. The DNA for the CDR3 is TGTGCCAGCAGCCAGGAAAGGGGGACGGGAGAGCAGTACTTC. As protein: CASSQERGTGEQYF.

The rearrangement uses TRBV25-1 and TRBJ2-6, with TRBD1 as a possible D gene (5 bases). CDR3 size: 19 residues. Trimming removed 1 base at V and 0 bases at J, with 16 bases between. Germline values: CDR1 MGHDK, CDR2 SYGVNS. The CDR3 loop is CASSEWGRHTGSGANVLTF. As DNA, the CDR3 is TGTGCCAGCAGTGAATGGGGCAGGCACACTGGCTCTGGGGCCAACGTCCTGACTTTC.

The chain carries TRBV7-2 and TRBJ2-7; TRBD1 agrees at 10 bases. Germline loops: CDR1 SGHTA, CDR2 FQGNSA. This CDR3 is built from 17 residues. V gave up 2 bases and J gave up 1 base; unmatched junction bases: 8. The CDR3 DNA is TGTGCCAGCAGCTTAATCTCGCGGACAGGGGGTTCCTACGAGCAGTACTTC. This translates into CASSLISRTGGSYEQYF.

This clonotype has more than one count but fewer than ten. The chain has TRBV4-3 and TRBJ2-3, with D possibly being TRBD2 (6 bases). The germline gives CDR1 LGHNA, CDR2 YSLEER. There are 17 residues in the CDR3. The ends were cut back, 0 bases at V and 0 bases at J, with 13 bases in the middle. CDR3 in DNA: TGCGCCAGCAGCCAAGAGCCCGGGGGATCTAGCACAGATACGCAGTATTTT. Encoded protein: CASSQEPGGSSTDTQYF.

The rearrangement uses TRBV6-1 and TRBJ2-3; D unclear. V lost 5 bases, J lost 0 bases, and 18 bases lay in between. This CDR3 has 17 residues. Germline V lookup: CDR1 MNHNS, CDR2 SASEGT. The DNA for the CDR3 is TGTGCCAGCAGTCCAAAGGACGGCCCGGCTAGCACAGATACGCAGTATTTT. The encoded protein is CASSPKDGPASTDTQYF.

This clonotype was detected a few times. V gene TRBV7-3 combines with J gene TRBJ2-1, with 8 positions matching TRBD2. This CDR3 is built from 16 residues. Germline CDR1 and CDR2: SGHTA and FQGTGA. V was pared by 5 bases and J by 7 bases, with 13 bases of the junction left unmatched. The CDR3 DNA is TGTGCCAGCAGCCCTACTCACGCAGGGACTAGTAATGAGCAGTTCTTC. It codes for CASSPTHAGTSNEQFF.

There are a few counts of this clonotype. V is TRBV20-1 and J is TRBJ2-5; tentative D call: TRBD1 (5 bases). V was clipped by 4 bases and J by 3 bases, with 6 bases between them. The CDR3 runs 11 residues. Germline loops: CDR1 DFQATT, CDR2 SNEGSKA (reference sequence). The CDR3 sequence: CSAMDKETQYF. In DNA form, the CDR3 reads TGCAGTGCTATGGACAAAGAGACCCAGTACTTC.

The J gene is TRBJ2-3, the V gene TRBV7-2; 8 bases match TRBD2. The CDR3 has 16 residues. V was clipped by 2 bases and J by 4 bases; unmatched bases: 8. CDR1 and CDR2 (germline): SGHTA, FQGNSA. The CDR3 coding sequence is TGTGCCAGCAGCTTATCCACGGGGGGGCGCGCAGATACGCAGTATTTT. It codes for CASSLSTGGRADTQYF.

The V and J genes are TRBV28 and TRBJ1-1; a possible D gene is TRBD1 (6 bases). The ends were cut back, 1 base at V and 8 bases at J, with 20 bases in the middle. CDR1 is MDHEN and CDR2 is SYDVKM in the germline V gene. The CDR3 covers 16 residues. The CDR3 is CASSLYTGTLSGEAFF. CDR3 in DNA: TGTGCCAGCAGTTTATACACCGGGACACTATCCGGGGAAGCTTTCTTT.

The V call is TRBV7-2, the J call TRBJ1-5, with 10 bases lining up with TRBD1. This CDR3 region has 16 residues. The V segment lost 3 bases and the J segment 5 bases; nucleotides outside the gene matches: 7. Germline CDR1 SGHTA, CDR2 FQGNSA. CDR3 nucleotides: TGTGCCAGCAGCTTGGCGGGGACAGGGGCTGATCAGCCCCAGCATTTT. Translating it yields CASSLAGTGADQPQHF.

This clonotype was seen only a few times. The V and J genes are TRBV10-3 and TRBJ1-2; the D is unclear. CDR1 ENHRY and CDR2 SYGVKD come from the germline V gene. The V gene lost 4 bases and the J gene lost 1 base, with 16 bases spanning the gap. This CDR3 is built from 16 residues. CDR3 DNA sequence: TGTGCCATCAGTGGTACGAAAAGTACCAATAACTATGGCTACACCTTC. It codes for CAISGTKSTNNYGYTF.

The genes are TRBV20-1 and TRBJ2-3; 9 nucleotides agree with TRBD2. V shed 5 bases, J shed 2 bases, and the junction held 17 bases outside the gene matches. Germline V gives CDR1 DFQATT, CDR2 SNEGSKA (reference sequence). The CDR3 runs to 18 residues. The CDR3 sequence is CSADKAGGIISHTDTQYF. In DNA form, the CDR3 reads TGCAGTGCTGACAAGGCGGGGGGGATAATAAGCCACACAGATACGCAGTATTTT.

As regards this clonotype: The final CDR3 position lacks the conserved phenylalanine or tryptophan, pointing to a likely read error. This chain links TRBV10-3 with TRBJ2-4; tentative D call: TRBD1 (6 bases). The tail of the sequence fits TRBJ2-7 better, so the J call may be wrong. The CDR3 length is 15 residues. CDR1 is ENHRY and CDR2 is SYGVKD in the germline V gene. CDR3 nucleotide sequence: TGTGCCATCAAAACAGGGCCCGAAAGTTTTGGCGAGCAGTACTCC. This sequence encodes CAIKTGPESFGEQYS.